These 22 T cell receptor beta chains were sequenced from one sample in a study of blood T cell repertoires in COVID-19 (dated by TCRdb to 2020 to 2022). The library was built by means of the immunoSEQ multiplex PCR assay. TCRdb retrieved this table from immuneACCESS and kept in-frame rearrangements only. Not all clones are present; in checked studies, unresolved V genes account for under half, and no reason is known for the remainder. The sample table records approximately 200,000 clones; 86% of these occur just once. The ten largest clones capture about 2% of the sample. Specimen: peripheral blood. Receptors originate from a woman in her forties or fifties with acute or convalescent COVID-19.

V gene TRBV5-1 combines with J gene TRBJ2-2; D remains unclear. The CDR3 has 15 amino acids. The germline V gene has CDR1 SGHRS and CDR2 YFSETQ. V lost 3 bases to trimming and J lost 6 bases, with 15 bases between them. The CDR3 bases are TGCGCCAGCAGCTCGACAAATACTTACGCCGGGGAGCTGTTTTTT. Protein sequence: CASSSTNTYAGELFF.

The rearrangement links TRBV18 to TRBJ2-1, with D perhaps TRBD2 (6 bases). Germline V CDR1 and CDR2: KGHSH, LQKENI. Trimming took 0 bases from V and 5 from J, leaving 14 bases between them. The CDR3 totals 16 residues. CDR3 in amino acids: CASSPPPGVPDNEQFF. The CDR3 DNA reads TGTGCCAGCTCACCACCCCCGGGGGTCCCCGACAATGAGCAGTTCTTC.

The chain combines TRBV18 with TRBJ1-1; 7 nucleotides align to TRBD1. The V gene's germline CDR1 is KGHSH and CDR2 LQKENI. This CDR3 is 15 amino acids long. V gave up 0 bases and J gave up 3 bases; unmatched junction bases: 4. This chain's CDR3 is CASSPPGGGYTEAFF. The CDR3 region has the DNA TGTGCCAGCTCACCACCAGGAGGGGGCTACACTGAAGCTTTCTTT. Full variable domain (missing parts from reference TRBV18 and TRBJ1-1): NAGVMQNPRHLVRRRGQEARLRCSPMKGHSHVYWYRQLPEEGLKFMVYLQKENIIDESGMPKERFSAEFPKEGPSILRIQQVVRGDSAAYFCASSPPGGGYTEAFFGQGTRLTVV.

A word on this clone: Other DNA sequences from this sample encode an identical CDR3 as well. This rearrangement joins TRBV18 to TRBJ2-7; 7 bases line up with TRBD2. The CDR3 is made up of 15 amino acids. Trimming took 3 bases from V and 2 from J; bases not matched to a gene: 7. Germline lookup yields CDR1 KGHSH and CDR2 LQKENI. The CDR3 loop reads CASSPGASGAYEQYF. The CDR3 DNA is TGTGCCAGCTCACCCGGTGCTAGCGGTGCCTACGAGCAGTACTTC.

DNA for the CDR3: TGTGCCAGCAGCCACCAAAGAGAGGGCAGAGGGGAAAAACTGTTTTTT. Translated: CASSHQREGRGEKLFF. V is TRBV3-1 (or the pseudogene TRBV3-2) and J is TRBJ1-4; D remains unclear. Germline V gene lookup returns CDR1 LGHDT and CDR2 YNNKEL (reference sequence). There are 16 residues in the CDR3. Deletions cut 3 bases from V and 8 bases from J, with 19 bases between.

This chain uses TRBV12-3 or TRBV12-4 with TRBJ1-2; D not certain. This CDR3 is 12 amino acids long. Trimming shortened V by 6 bases and J by 0 bases, and 5 bases separated the two germline ends. DNA of the CDR3: TGTGCCAGCAGGACAACTAACTATGGCTACACCTTC. Amino acid sequence: CASRTTNYGYTF.

The chain recombines TRBV5-4 with TRBJ2-3; 10 bases are shared with TRBD2. CDR1 and CDR2 (germline): SGHNT, YYREEE (reference sequence). The CDR3 spans 17 residues. The V segment lost 0 bases and the J segment 5 bases; nucleotides outside the gene matches: 9. This CDR3 reads CASSLVRAGGPRDTQYF. In DNA form, the CDR3 reads TGTGCCAGCAGCTTGGTGCGAGCGGGGGGGCCGAGAGATACGCAGTATTTT.

The rearrangement links TRBV6-1 to TRBJ1-2; D is uncertain. CDR1 is MNHNS, CDR2 SASEGT, per germline. CDR3 size: 16 residues. With 4 bases removed from V and 1 base from J, the gap between germline ends came to 16 bases. The CDR3 region has the DNA TGTGCCAGCAGTGCAGCGCCGACACTCTGTAACTATGGCTACACCTTC. Residues: CASSAAPTLCNYGYTF.

V usage is TRBV11-3 and J usage is TRBJ2-1; no firm D call. The CDR3 runs to 17 residues. V was trimmed by 4 bases and J by 0 bases, leaving 16 bases between them. Germline CDR1 is SGHNT and CDR2 is YENEEA. As DNA, the CDR3 is TGTGCCAGCAGCTACCCCTCTAGTTGGAGCTCCTACAATGAGCAGTTCTTC. It yields the protein CASSYPSSWSSYNEQFF.

This clone was seen a single time. The rearrangement uses TRBV2 and TRBJ1-1; D is perhaps TRBD1 (5 bases). The CDR3 has 13 amino acids. V lost 6 bases and J 1 base, leaving 9 bases between the germline ends. The germline gives CDR1 SNHLY, CDR2 FYNNEI. The CDR3 is CASSLQGNTEAFF. For the CDR3, the DNA is TGTGCCAGCAGCTTGCAGGGGAACACTGAAGCTTTCTTT.

This clone occurred a few times. The chain employs TRBV19 and TRBJ2-3; 8 nucleotides agree with TRBD2. Trimming removed 2 bases from V and 4 bases from J; junction bases left unmatched: 2. The CDR3 totals 14 residues. Germline V gene lookup returns CDR1 LNHDA and CDR2 SQIVND (reference sequence). For the CDR3, the DNA is TGTGCCAGTAGTATAAGACTAGCGTCAGATACGCAGTATTTT. This encodes CASSIRLASDTQYF.

CDR3 region: CASDDRGQGPQHF. In DNA form, the CDR3 reads TGTGCCAGCGATGACAGGGGTCAGGGGCCCCAGCATTTT. V and J are TRBV19 and TRBJ1-5, with TRBD1 matching over 8 bases. Germline V CDR1 and CDR2: LNHDA, SQIVND (reference sequence). After removal of 9 bases from V and 9 bases from J, the junction contained 10 bases not matched to a gene. This CDR3 contains 13 residues.

CDR3 in DNA: TGTGCCAGCAGCCAAGATAAAGTGAGCGGTGGTGGGGAGCTGTTTTTT. Its protein is CASSQDKVSGGGELFF. The chain joins TRBV3-1 (or the pseudogene TRBV3-2) to TRBJ2-2; D is perhaps TRBD2 (5 bases). In germline, CDR1 is LGHDT, CDR2 YNNKEL (reference sequence). V lost 0 bases and J 8 bases, leaving 16 bases between the germline ends. This CDR3 is 16 amino acids long.

The chain joins TRBV4-3 to TRBJ1-1, with a tentative D call TRBD1 (5 bases). Germline V gene data show CDR1 as LGHNA and CDR2 as YSLEER. The CDR3 spans 14 residues. With 0 bases removed from V and 3 bases from J, the gap between germline ends came to 8 bases. This CDR3 reads CASSQDFRDTEAFF. The DNA of the CDR3 is TGCGCCAGCAGCCAAGATTTCAGGGACACTGAAGCTTTCTTT.

J is TRBJ2-1 and V is TRBV2; a possible D gene is TRBD2 (5 bases). V gave up 4 bases and J gave up 0 bases, with 16 bases separating them. CDR3 length: 17 residues. Germline assignment: CDR1 SNHLY and CDR2 FYNNEI. In DNA form, the CDR3 reads TGTGCCAGCAGTGCCCTCGGAGGTCCGAACTCCTACAATGAGCAGTTCTTC. Translating gives CASSALGGPNSYNEQFF.

This clone was seen a handful of times. This chain joins TRBV19 and TRBJ1-6; no definite D call. V dropped 7 bases and J dropped 4 bases, with 17 bases sitting between them. The germline CDR1 and CDR2 sequences are LNHDA and SQIVND (reference sequence). This CDR3 comprises 16 residues. CDR3 region: CASTELGLGYNSPLHF. CDR3 bases: TGTGCCAGTACGGAACTAGGGCTGGGGTATAATTCACCCCTCCACTTT.

This chain links TRBV18 with TRBJ2-7; TRBD2 agrees at 13 bases. The germline CDR1 and CDR2 sequences are KGHSH and LQKENI. There are 16 residues in the CDR3. J lost 1 base, V lost 3 bases, and 3 bases had no gene match. CDR3 residues: CASSPGTSGNSYEQYF. The DNA of the CDR3 is TGTGCCAGCTCACCTGGGACTAGCGGGAATTCCTACGAGCAGTACTTC.

The chain combines TRBV19 with TRBJ1-1, with 7 bases identical to TRBD1. Unmatched junction bases numbered 11, after V lost 5 bases and J lost 2 bases. Germline-derived CDR1 and CDR2 are LNHDA and SQIVND (reference sequence). The CDR3 totals 16 residues. The CDR3 coding sequence is TGTGCCAGTAGTTTTAGGACAGGTTCCTCCAACACTGAAGCTTTCTTT. Amino acid sequence: CASSFRTGSSNTEAFF. Full variable domain (remainder filled in from reference TRBV19 and TRBJ1-1): DGGITQSPKYLFRKEGQNVTLSCEQNLNHDAMYWYRQDPGQGLRLIYYSQIVNDFQKGDIAEGYSVSREKKESFPLTVTSAQKNPTAFYLCASSFRTGSSNTEAFFGQGTRLTVV.

In its sample, this clone was seen a few times. The CDR3 loop is CASSLGLAGDGEQYF. DNA for the CDR3: TGTGCCAGCAGCTTGGGACTAGCGGGAGACGGCGAGCAGTACTTC. The rearrangement joins TRBV5-6 to TRBJ2-7, with 12 bases fitting TRBD2. This CDR3 spans 15 amino acids. Trimming removed 0 bases from V and 6 bases from J; junction bases left unmatched: 4. Per germline, CDR1 SGHDT and CDR2 YYEEEE.

Only one count was recorded for this clone. This chain uses TRBV4-3 with TRBJ2-3; TRBD1 aligns across 11 bases. The CDR3 length is 15 residues. The germline V gene encodes CDR1 LGHNA and CDR2 YSLEER. V was pared by 4 bases and J by 3 bases, with 3 bases of the junction left unmatched. CDR3 nucleotides: TGCGCCAGCAGCCGGACAGGGGGCGTGACAGATACGCAGTATTTT. Residues: CASSRTGGVTDTQYF.

V usage is TRBV5-1 and J usage is TRBJ1-3, with D possibly TRBD1 on 5 matching bases. Germline V gene sequence: CDR1 SGHRS, CDR2 YFSETQ. Trimming stripped 0 bases from V and 4 bases from J, with 14 bases between. The CDR3 is 16 residues long. CDR3 protein: CASSLEGQGSGNTIYF. The CDR3 nucleotides are TGCGCCAGCAGCTTGGAGGGTCAGGGATCCGGAAACACCATATATTTT.

This clone was seen once. The chain carries TRBV24-1 and TRBJ2-3; a possible D gene is TRBD1 (6 bases). The V and J ends lost 3 bases and 5 bases respectively, with 17 bases between them. There are 16 residues in the CDR3. CDR1 is KGHDR, CDR2 SFDVKD, per germline. The CDR3 reads CATSDPTGGPGDTQYF. CDR3 nucleotides: TGTGCCACCAGTGATCCGACAGGTGGTCCGGGAGATACGCAGTATTTT.